What follows are 14 T cell receptor beta chains derived from one specimen sequenced in a study of yellow fever vaccine responses in identical twins. One entry per CDR3 protein results from TCRdb running MiXCR on the RT-PCR reads. The table has about 13,000 distinct CDR3 sequences, 84% seen once. The specimen was T cells from blood (PBMCs), unsorted or a sorted subset (not recorded which), collected before or after yellow fever vaccination (not recorded which). The receptors here all came from a woman aged 18-29 years who received the yellow fever vaccine.

J is TRBJ2-5 and V is TRBV15, with D tentatively TRBD2 (6 bases). Trimming took 1 base from V and 1 from J, leaving 13 bases between them. The CDR3 totals 16 residues. Germline V gives CDR1 LNHNV, CDR2 YYDKDF (reference sequence). The CDR3 loop is CATSRVTLARQETQYF. The DNA for the CDR3 is TGTGCCACCAGCAGAGTTACACTAGCCCGCCAAGAGACCCAGTACTTC.

This clonotype was observed a few times. The chain employs TRBV28 and TRBJ1-1; D gene ambiguous. Germline V lookup: CDR1 MDHEN, CDR2 SYDVKM. The germline V and J ends were trimmed by 2 bases and 1 base, with 5 bases remaining between them. CDR3 length: 13 residues. Written as DNA, the CDR3 is TGTGCCAGCAGTTTAGGTCCGAACACTGAAGCTTTCTTT. Translation gives CASSLGPNTEAFF. The full variable domain, with the rest looked up from reference TRBV28 and TRBJ1-1, is DVKVTQSSRYLVKRTGEKVFLECVQDMDHENMFWYRQDPGLGLRLIYFSYDVKMKEKGDIPEGYSVSREKKERFSLILESASTNQTSMYLCASSLGPNTEAFFGQGTRLTVV.

On this clonotype itself: At one end the junction does not follow the germline gene, possibly because of a read error. This chain uses TRBV7-7 with TRBJ1-5; D remains ambiguous. CDR1 and CDR2 (germline): SSHAT, FNYEAQ (reference sequence). The CDR3 runs to 13 residues. DNA for the CDR3: TGTGCTAGCAGCTTAGGTCTGGGTCAGCCCCAGCATTTT. Protein: CASSLGLGQPQHF. The full variable domain, in which reference TRBV7-7 and TRBJ1-5 provide the parts outside the CDR3, is GAGVSQSPRYKVTKRGQDVTLRCDPISSHATLYWYQQALGQGPEFLTYFNYEAQPDKSGLPSDRFSAERPEGSISTLTIQRTEQRDSAMYRCASSLGLGQPQHFGDGTRLSIL.

This clonotype was detected only a few times. CDR3 sequence: CASSYVGQGKEKLFF. DNA for the CDR3: TGTGCCAGCAGTTACGTCGGACAGGGGAAAGAAAAACTGTTTTTT. This chain connects TRBV6-5 to TRBJ1-4; 9 bases match TRBD1. The CDR3 totals 15 residues. Germline V gene sequence: CDR1 MNHEY, CDR2 SVGAGI. With 2 bases clipped from V and 8 bases from J, the junction kept 6 bases outside the gene matches.

This clonotype has just a few counts. The chain employs TRBV4-2 and TRBJ2-5, with D unclear. Trimming stripped 2 bases from V and 7 bases from J, with 14 bases between. CDR3 size: 14 residues. The V gene's germline CDR1 is LGHNA and CDR2 YNFKEQ. The CDR3 spells CASSQRAVLGTQYF. The DNA for the CDR3 is TGTGCCAGCAGCCAAAGGGCCGTTTTGGGGACCCAGTACTTC.

This rearrangement joins TRBV6-1 to TRBJ2-7; D may be TRBD1 (5 bases). V was cut by 7 bases and J by 4 bases, with 14 bases left in between. This CDR3 spans 13 amino acids. The germline V gene has CDR1 MNHNS and CDR2 SASEGT. CDR3 residues: CASTSKAGYEQYF. The CDR3 DNA sequence: TGTGCCAGCACCAGCAAGGCAGGGTACGAGCAGTACTTC.

The chain joins TRBV3-1 to TRBJ1-2; D might be TRBD1 (5 bases). CDR3 length equals 15 residues. CDR1 is LGHDT and CDR2 is YNNKEL in the germline V gene (reference sequence). V gave up 0 bases and J gave up 3 bases, with 11 bases separating them. This CDR3 reads CASSQDRPRDYGYTF. DNA of the CDR3: TGTGCCAGCAGCCAAGATCGGCCCAGGGACTATGGCTACACCTTC. The entire variable domain, with the rest obtained from reference TRBV3-1 and TRBJ1-2, is as follows: DTAVSQTPKYLVTQMGNDKSIKCEQNLGHDTMYWYKQDSKKFLKIMFSYNNKELIINETVPNRFSPKSPDKAHLNLHINSLELGDSAVYFCASSQDRPRDYGYTFGSGTRLTVV.

The chain recombines TRBV28 with TRBJ2-7; TRBD1 is a possible D gene (6 bases). CDR1 and CDR2 (germline): MDHEN, SYDVKM. Trimming shortened V by 5 bases and J by 0 bases, and 14 bases separated the two germline ends. The CDR3 loop spans 15 amino acids. The CDR3 loop reads CASSGGQIISYEQYF. The CDR3 region has the DNA TGTGCCAGCAGTGGAGGACAGATTATCTCCTACGAGCAGTACTTC.

This sequence joins TRBV29-1 and TRBJ2-1; TRBD2 matches 7 bases. Losses at the gene ends were 3 bases for V and 1 base for J; bases not matched to a gene: 6. The CDR3 covers 15 residues. The germline gives CDR1 SQVTM, CDR2 ANQGSEA. The CDR3 DNA follows: TGCAGCGTTGATAGGCTAGCGGAATCCTACAATGAGCAGTTCTTC. It is translated as CSVDRLAESYNEQFF.

The sample holds a few counts of this clonotype. This sequence joins TRBV4-1 and TRBJ1-1, with unresolved D. The CDR3 is 11 residues long. V was shortened by 0 bases and J by 11 bases, with 7 bases between the two germline ends. CDR1 and CDR2 (germline): MGHRA, YSYEKL. In DNA form, the CDR3 reads TGCGCCAGCAGCCAAGACTCGGCGGCTTTCTTT. This codes for CASSQDSAAFF.

CDR3 sequence (DNA): TGTGCCAGCAGCTTAGTTGCCACAGGGGGCGCACCAGATACGCAGTATTTT. Amino acid sequence: CASSLVATGGAPDTQYF. This chain connects TRBV7-2 to TRBJ2-3, with 9 bases lining up with TRBD1. The V and J ends lost 1 base and 4 bases, in that order; junction bases with no gene match: 9. Germline CDR1 reads SGHTA; CDR2 reads FQGNSA. The CDR3 contains 17 residues.

This chain joins TRBV20-1 and TRBJ2-1, with D possibly TRBD2 on 6 matching bases. The germline V gene has CDR1 DFQATT and CDR2 SNEGSKA (reference sequence). The CDR3 covers 17 residues. V lost 2 bases, J lost 3 bases, and 20 bases lay in between. The CDR3 region is CSARWWRGQPNYNEQFF. CDR3 coding DNA: TGCAGTGCTAGATGGTGGCGGGGCCAACCTAACTACAATGAGCAGTTCTTC.

The chain employs TRBV30 and TRBJ2-4; the D gene could be TRBD1 or TRBD2 (5 bases each). The germline gives CDR1 GTSNPN, CDR2 SVGIG (reference sequence). The CDR3 consists of 14 residues. V lost 5 bases and J lost 6, with 17 bases in between. CDR3 in DNA: TGTGCCTGGGGGGGATCGGGGTCGATAAACATTCAGTACTTC. Its protein is CAWGGSGSINIQYF.

The chain links TRBV24-1 to TRBJ1-1; 7 nucleotides align to TRBD1. Germline CDR1 reads KGHDR; CDR2 reads SFDVKD. J was trimmed by 3 bases and V by 12 bases; bases with no gene match: 15. The CDR3 is made up of 15 amino acids. The CDR3 protein is CAPFTGGGRDTEAFF. The CDR3 DNA sequence: TGTGCCCCGTTTACTGGAGGGGGCAGGGACACTGAAGCTTTCTTT.